There are a few counts of the clone carrying this T cell receptor (beta chain). PCR involved 60 Vbeta and 13 Jbeta primers. The repertoire was sequenced with immunoSEQ multiplex PCR; TCRdb's copy has only in-frame clones and lacks some. Seen here are some 110,000 clones, about 75% observed once, and the top ten hold 2.5%. V was cut by 2 bases and J by 0 bases, with 9 bases left in between. This CDR3 contains 15 residues. From germline, CDR1 is MNHEY and CDR2 SVGAGI. The data originate from a study of cytomegalovirus exposure and HLA in healthy donors. The sample was PBMCs. The clonotype was recovered from a middle-aged man in good health and CMV-seronegative. The chain couples TRBV6-5 to TRBJ2-3; D is unresolved. CDR3 DNA: TGTGCCAGCAGTTACCATGGCAAGAGCACAGATACGCAGTATTTT. Translation: CASSYHGKSTDTQYF.